This TCR beta chain stems from a study of T cells in Graves' hyperthyroidism and ophthalmopathy. The CDR3 regions of TCR beta were amplified from RNA transcripts. The primer set for the first-round RT-PCR of the TCR CDR3 was HTBI. MiXCR, run by TCRdb on the multiplex PCR reads, gives a single entry per CDR3 protein. The table includes about 98,000 distinct CDR3 sequences, 40% detected once. As concerns this clonotype: Antigen specificity is unknown.

The germline CDR1 and CDR2 sequences are SNHLY and FYNNEI. The CDR3 runs 14 residues. Trimming removed 7 bases from V and 3 bases from J, with 15 bases in between. General observations from the study: Most thyroid clonotypes expanded above 0.001 were also detected in blood.

The origin of this receptor is a woman in her twenties or thirties with Graves' hyperthyroidism. The sequencing input was peripheral blood or thyroid tissue (not recorded which). The chain combines TRBV2 with TRBJ1-1; D is possibly TRBD1 (5 bases). The CDR3: CASTPDQGYTEAFF. The CDR3 nucleotides are TGTGCCAGCACCCCAGACCAGGGCTACACTGAAGCTTTCTTT.